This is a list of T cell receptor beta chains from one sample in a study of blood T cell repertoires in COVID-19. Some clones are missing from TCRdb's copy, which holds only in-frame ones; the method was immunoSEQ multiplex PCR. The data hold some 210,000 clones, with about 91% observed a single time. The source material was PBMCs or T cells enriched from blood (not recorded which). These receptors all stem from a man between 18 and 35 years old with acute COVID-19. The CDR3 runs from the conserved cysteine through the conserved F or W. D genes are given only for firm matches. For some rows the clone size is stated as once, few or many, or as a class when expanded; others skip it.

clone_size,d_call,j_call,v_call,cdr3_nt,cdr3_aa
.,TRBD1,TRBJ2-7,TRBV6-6,TGTGCCAGCAGTTCCGACAGGGAGCGCCCCTACGAGCAGTACTTC,CASSSDRERPYEQYF
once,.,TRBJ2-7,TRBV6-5,TGTGCCAGCAGTTACTCCCGGCAGGGATACGAGCAGTACTTC,CASSYSRQGYEQYF
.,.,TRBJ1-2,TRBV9,TGTGCCAGCAGAGGGACATCTCAGACCACCGGGGGCTACACCTTC,CASRGTSQTTGGYTF
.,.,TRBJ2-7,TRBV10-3,TGTGCCATCAGTGAGCAAGGGGAAGTCTACGAGCAGTACTTC,CAISEQGEVYEQYF
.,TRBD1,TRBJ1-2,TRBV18,TGTGCCAGCTCACTCTCGACAGGGGCCGTACATGGCTACACCTTC,CASSLSTGAVHGYTF
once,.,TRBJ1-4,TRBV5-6,TGTGCCAGCAGCTCCTTATGGGCCCCTGGAGAAAAACTGTTTTTT,CASSSLWAPGEKLFF
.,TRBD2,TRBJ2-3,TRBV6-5,TGTGCCAGCAGTTATTATACTAGCGGGAGCACAGATACGCAGTATTTT,CASSYYTSGSTDTQYF
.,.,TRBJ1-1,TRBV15,TGTGCCACCAGCAGAGGCGGGACGCCGGACACTGAAGCTTTCTTT,CATSRGGTPDTEAFF
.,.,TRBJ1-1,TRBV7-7,TGTGCTAGCAGCTTAACAGGGAGCACTGAAGCTTTCTTT,CASSLTGSTEAFF
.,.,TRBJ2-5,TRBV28,TGTGCCATCGGAGGGGGGGCAGAGACCCAGTACTTC,CAIGGGAETQYF
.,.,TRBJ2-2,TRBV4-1,TGCGCCAGCAGCCGGGGGACACCCAACACCGGGGAGCTGTTTTTT,CASSRGTPNTGELFF
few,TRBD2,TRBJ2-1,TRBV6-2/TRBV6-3,TGTGCCAGCAGTTACTCCCCCGCTAGCGGGGTTTACAATGAGCAGTTCTTC,CASSYSPASGVYNEQFF
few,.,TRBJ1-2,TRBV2,TGTGCCAGCAGTACGCGCCCGGAGCGTGGCTACACCTTC,CASSTRPERGYTF
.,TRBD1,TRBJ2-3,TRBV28,TGTGCCAGCAGTCCGACAGGGGGCTACACAGATACGCAGTATTTT,CASSPTGGYTDTQYF
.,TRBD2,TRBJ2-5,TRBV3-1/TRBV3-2,TGTGCCAGCAGCCAAGATCGATCGGGAGGGCAAGAGACCCAGTACTTC,CASSQDRSGGQETQYF
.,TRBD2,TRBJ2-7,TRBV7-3,TGTGCCAGCAGCGCGGGACTAGCGGGAGTCTACGAGCAGTACTTC,CASSAGLAGVYEQYF
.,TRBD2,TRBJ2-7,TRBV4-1,TGCGCCAGCAGCCCCCGACGCGGGACTAGCTACGAGCAGTACTTC,CASSPRRGTSYEQYF
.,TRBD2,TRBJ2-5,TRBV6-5,TGTGCCAGCAGTTACTCACAGCGGGAGTCGGCAGAGACCCAGTACTTC,CASSYSQRESAETQYF
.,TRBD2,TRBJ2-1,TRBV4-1,TGCGCCAGCAGCCAACCAGGGACTAGCGGGAGGAATGAGCAGTTCTTC,CASSQPGTSGRNEQFF
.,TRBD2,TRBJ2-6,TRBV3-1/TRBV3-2,TGTGCCAGCAGCCAACGGACTAGCGGCTCTGGGGCCAACGTCCTGACTTTC,CASSQRTSGSGANVLTF
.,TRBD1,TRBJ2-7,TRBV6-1,TGTGCCAGCAGTGAACTAACAGGGGACTCCTACGAGCAGTACTTC,CASSELTGDSYEQYF
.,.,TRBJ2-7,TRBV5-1,TGCGCCAGCAACCCAGGCGGGGAAGCTAACGAGCAGTACTTC,CASNPGGEANEQYF
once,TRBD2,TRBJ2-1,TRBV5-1,TGCGCCAGCAGCCCGGCGGAAGCGGGAGACCACTACAATGAGCAGTTCTTC,CASSPAEAGDHYNEQFF
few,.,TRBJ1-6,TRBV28,TGTGCCAGCAGTTTATTTACGGGACAAAGCTATAATTCACCCCTCCACTTT,CASSLFTGQSYNSPLHF
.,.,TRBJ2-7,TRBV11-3,TGTGCCAGCAGCCAGGACACGATGTTCTCCTACGAGCAGTACTTC,CASSQDTMFSYEQYF
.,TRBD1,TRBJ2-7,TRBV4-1,TGCGCCAGCAGCCAAGGCCGGGGACAGAACCACTACGAGCAGTACTTC,CASSQGRGQNHYEQYF
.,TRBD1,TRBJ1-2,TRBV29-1,TGCAGCGTTGCCCTTGGGACAGGGAACTATGGCTACACCTTC,CSVALGTGNYGYTF
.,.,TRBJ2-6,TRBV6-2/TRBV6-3,TGTGCCAGCAGCCTGGACTGGGGGGCCAACGTCCTGACTTTC,CASSLDWGANVLTF
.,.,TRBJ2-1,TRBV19,TGTGCCAGTAGTAAAAGGTTCGGGGGCGGGAGCTCCTACAATGAGCAGTTCTTC,CASSKRFGGGSSYNEQFF
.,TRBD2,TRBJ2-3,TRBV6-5,TGTGCCGTTCAGAAGGCTAGCGGTACGAGGGATACGCAGTATTTT,CAVQKASGTRDTQYF
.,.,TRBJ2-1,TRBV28,TGTGCCAGCAGTTCGGACAATGAGCAGTTCTTC,CASSSDNEQFF
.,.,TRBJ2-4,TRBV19,TGTGCCAGTAAGGAGTCCAAAAACATTCAGTACTTC,CASKESKNIQYF
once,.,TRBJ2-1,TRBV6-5,TGTGCCAGCAGTTACGAGGACAGTTCGAATGAGCAGTTCTTC,CASSYEDSSNEQFF
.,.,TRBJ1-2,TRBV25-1,TGTGCCAGCAGTATTTCGACTGCCTACTATGGCTACACCTTC,CASSISTAYYGYTF
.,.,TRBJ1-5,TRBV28,TGTGCCAGCAGTTTCAAGGGGTTGGATCAGCCCCAGCATTTT,CASSFKGLDQPQHF
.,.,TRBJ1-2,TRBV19,TGTGCCACCCCCCTGCGGGGTATCTATGGCTACACCTTC,CATPLRGIYGYTF
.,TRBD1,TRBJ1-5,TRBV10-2,TGCGCCAGCAGTTCCTCCCGGACAGGAAGTAGCAATCAGCCCCAGCATTTT,CASSSSRTGSSNQPQHF
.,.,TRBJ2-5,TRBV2,TGTGCCAGCCTTACAGTCCAAGAGACCCAGTACTTC,CASLTVQETQYF
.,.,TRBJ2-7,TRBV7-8,TGTGCCAGCAGCTTACCGGGAGCCACCTACGAGCAGTACTTC,CASSLPGATYEQYF
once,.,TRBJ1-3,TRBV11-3,TGTGCCAGCAGCAAGACAGAAATCGCCATATATTTT,CASSKTEIAIYF
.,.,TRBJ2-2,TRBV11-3,TGTGCCATCAGCACGCGGCAGAACACCGGGGAGCCGTTTTTT,CAISTRQNTGEPFF
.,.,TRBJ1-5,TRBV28,TGTGCCAGCAGTGGAGGGTTTCATCAGCCCCAGCATTTT,CASSGGFHQPQHF
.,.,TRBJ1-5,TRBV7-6,TGTGCCAGCAGCTTAGAGGAGGGGCTGCCCCAGCATTTT,CASSLEEGLPQHF
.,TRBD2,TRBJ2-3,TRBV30,TGTGCCTGTCGGCTAGCGGGAGAGACAGATACGCAGTATTTT,CACRLAGETDTQYF
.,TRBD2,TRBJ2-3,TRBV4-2,TGTGCCAGCAGCCAGACTAGCGGTACCACAGATACGCAGTATTTT,CASSQTSGTTDTQYF
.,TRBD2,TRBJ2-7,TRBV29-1,TGCAGCGTTGAACTCGCTGGGCGGGAGGAGTCCTACGAGCAGTACTTC,CSVELAGREESYEQYF
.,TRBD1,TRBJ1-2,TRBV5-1,TGCGCCAGCAGCTTAGCGGGACAGGGATCCGGCTACACCTTC,CASSLAGQGSGYTF
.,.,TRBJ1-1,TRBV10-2,TGCGCCAGCAGCAGTGACACTGAAGCTTTCTTT,CASSSDTEAFF
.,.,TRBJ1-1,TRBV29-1,TGCAGCGTTGGAACCGACATAGTCACTGAAGCTTTCTTT,CSVGTDIVTEAFF